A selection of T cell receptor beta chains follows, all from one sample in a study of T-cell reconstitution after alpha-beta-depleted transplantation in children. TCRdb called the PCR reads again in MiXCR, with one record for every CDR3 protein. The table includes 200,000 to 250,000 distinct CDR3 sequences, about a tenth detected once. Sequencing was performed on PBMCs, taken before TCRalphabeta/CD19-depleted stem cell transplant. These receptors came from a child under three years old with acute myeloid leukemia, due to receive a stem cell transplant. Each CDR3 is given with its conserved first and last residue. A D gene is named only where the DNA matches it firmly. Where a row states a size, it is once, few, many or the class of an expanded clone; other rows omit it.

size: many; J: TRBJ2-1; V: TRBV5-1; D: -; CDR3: CASSSSWNEQFF; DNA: TGCGCCAGCAGCTCTAGCTGGAATGAGCAGTTCTTC
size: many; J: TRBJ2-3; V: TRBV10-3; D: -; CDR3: CATRVQRATDTQYF; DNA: TGTGCCACCCGAGTCCAGCGGGCCACAGATACGCAGTATTTT
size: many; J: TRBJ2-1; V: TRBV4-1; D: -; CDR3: CASSLGSLYNEQFF; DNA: TGCGCCAGCAGCCTGGGATCCCTATACAATGAGCAGTTCTTC
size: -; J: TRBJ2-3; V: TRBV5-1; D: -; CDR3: CASSLGHMSTDTQSF; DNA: TGCGCCAGCAGCTTGGGACACATGAGTACAGATACGCAGTCTTTT
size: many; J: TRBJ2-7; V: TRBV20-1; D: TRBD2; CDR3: CSATERGGRLDEQYF; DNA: TGCAGTGCTACTGAACGGGGCGGGAGACTTGACGAGCAGTACTTC
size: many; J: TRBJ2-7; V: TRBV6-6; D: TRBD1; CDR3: CASVRGLYEQYF; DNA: TGTGCCAGCGTGAGGGGGCTCTACGAGCAGTACTTC
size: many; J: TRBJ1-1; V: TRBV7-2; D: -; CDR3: CASSQTTQGFTEAFF; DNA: TGTGCCAGCAGCCAAACGACCCAGGGGTTTACTGAAGCTTTCTTT
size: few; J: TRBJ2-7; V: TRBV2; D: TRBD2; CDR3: CASSRLADEQYF; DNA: TGTGCCAGCAGTAGACTAGCTGACGAGCAGTACTTC
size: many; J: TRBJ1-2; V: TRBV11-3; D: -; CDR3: CASSLEGRQSNYGYTF; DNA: TGTGCCAGCAGCTTAGAAGGCAGGCAATCTAACTATGGCTACACCTTC
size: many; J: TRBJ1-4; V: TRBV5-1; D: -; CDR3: CASSLQGLPNEKLFF; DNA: TGCGCCAGCAGCTTACAGGGTCTGCCTAATGAAAAACTGTTTTTT
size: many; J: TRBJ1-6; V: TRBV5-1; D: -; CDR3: CASIVDSPLHF; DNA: TGCGCCTCTATCGTTGATTCACCCCTCCACTTT
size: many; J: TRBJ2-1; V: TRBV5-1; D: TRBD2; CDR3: CASSLGLADNEQFF; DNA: TGCGCCAGCAGCTTGGGACTAGCGGACAATGAGCAGTTCTTC
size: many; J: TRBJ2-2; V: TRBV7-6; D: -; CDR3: CASSFAGTQNTGELFF; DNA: TGTGCCAGCAGCTTTGCCGGGACTCAAAACACCGGGGAGCTGTTTTTT
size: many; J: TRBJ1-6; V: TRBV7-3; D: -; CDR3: CASSLMFGSPLHF; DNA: TGTGCCAGCAGCTTAATGTTCGGTTCACCCCTCCACTTT
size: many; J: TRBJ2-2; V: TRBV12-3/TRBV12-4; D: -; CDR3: CASRESSRGVNGELFF; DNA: TGTGCCAGCAGGGAATCTTCGAGGGGCGTAAACGGGGAGCTGTTTTTT
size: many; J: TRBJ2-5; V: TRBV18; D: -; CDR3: CASSPRARVEETQYF; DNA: TGTGCCAGCTCACCACGGGCGCGGGTGGAGGAGACCCAGTACTTC
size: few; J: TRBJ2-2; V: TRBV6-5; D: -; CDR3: CASSYSIGGTGELFF; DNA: TGTGCCAGCAGTTACTCGATCGGGGGCACCGGGGAGCTGTTTTTT
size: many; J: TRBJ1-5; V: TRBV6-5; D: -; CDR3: CASSYGYNQPQHF; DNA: TGTGCCAGCAGTTACGGTTACAATCAGCCCCAGCATTTT
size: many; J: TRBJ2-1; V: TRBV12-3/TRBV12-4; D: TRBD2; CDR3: CASSLGGAGVGEQFF; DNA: TGTGCCAGCAGTTTGGGTGGAGCGGGGGTGGGCGAGCAGTTCTTC
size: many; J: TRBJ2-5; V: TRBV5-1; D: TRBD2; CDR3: CASRTSGRETQYF; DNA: TGTGCCAGCAGGACTAGCGGGAGAGAGACCCAGTACTTC
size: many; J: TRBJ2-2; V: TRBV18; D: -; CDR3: CASSPRLLINTGELFF; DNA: TGTGCCAGCTCACCACGGTTGCTGATCAACACCGGGGAGCTGTTTTTT
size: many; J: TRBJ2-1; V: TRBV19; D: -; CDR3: CASSIDLRGYNEQFF; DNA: TGTGCCAGTAGTATAGATCTGAGAGGCTACAATGAGCAGTTCTTC
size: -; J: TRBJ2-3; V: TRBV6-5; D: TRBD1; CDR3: CASSSGGYPDTQYF; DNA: TGTGCCAGCAGTTCAGGGGGCTACCCAGATACGCAGTATTTT
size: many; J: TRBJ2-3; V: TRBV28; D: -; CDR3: CASSFPSLPQADTQYF; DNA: TGTGCCAGCAGTTTCCCCTCTCTTCCCCAGGCAGATACGCAGTATTTT
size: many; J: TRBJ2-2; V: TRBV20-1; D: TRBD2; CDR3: CSAGSSGSNTGELFF; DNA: TGCAGTGCTGGTTCTAGCGGGTCGAACACCGGGGAGCTGTTTTTT
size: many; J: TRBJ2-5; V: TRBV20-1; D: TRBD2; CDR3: CSAKAGGPKETQYF; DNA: TGCAGTGCTAAGGCGGGAGGGCCTAAGGAGACCCAGTACTTC
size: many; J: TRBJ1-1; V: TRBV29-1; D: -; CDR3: CSVTTGLNTEAFF; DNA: TGCAGCGTTACGACAGGCCTGAACACTGAAGCTTTCTTT
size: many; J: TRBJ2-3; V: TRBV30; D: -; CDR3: CAWSVGGTDTQYF; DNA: TGTGCCTGGAGTGTAGGGGGCACAGATACGCAGTATTTT
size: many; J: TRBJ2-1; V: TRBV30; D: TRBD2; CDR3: CAWSLPSGGYNEQFF; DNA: TGTGCCTGGAGTCTCCCTAGCGGGGGCTACAATGAGCAGTTCTTC
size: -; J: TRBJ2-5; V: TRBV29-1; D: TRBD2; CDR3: CSVGEGHKETQYF; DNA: TGCAGCGTTGGGGAGGGCCACAAAGAGACCCAGTACTTC
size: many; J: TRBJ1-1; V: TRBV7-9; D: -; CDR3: CASSLVEGMNTEAFF; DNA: TGTGCCAGCAGCTTAGTCGAGGGGATGAACACTGAAGCTTTCTTT
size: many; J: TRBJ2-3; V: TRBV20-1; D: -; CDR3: CSARGWPGVDTQYF; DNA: TGCAGTGCTAGGGGATGGCCGGGAGTGGATACGCAGTATTTT
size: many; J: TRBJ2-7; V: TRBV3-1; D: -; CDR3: CAPRRSRGYEQYF; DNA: TGTGCCCCCAGACGGTCCAGGGGCTACGAGCAGTACTTC
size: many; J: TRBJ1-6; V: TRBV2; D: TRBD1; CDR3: CASSEGTPRQGSYNSPLHF; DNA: TGTGCCAGCAGTGAGGGGACCCCCCGACAGGGCTCCTATAATTCACCCCTCCACTTT
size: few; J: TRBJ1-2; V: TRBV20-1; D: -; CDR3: CSARPGVRATYGYGYTF; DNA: TGCAGTGCTCGTCCCGGGGTCAGGGCCACTTACGGCTATGGCTACACCTTC
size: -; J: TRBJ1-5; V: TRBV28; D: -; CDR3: CASSLRSSPNQPQHF; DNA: TGTGCCAGCAGTTTAAGGAGCAGCCCAAATCAGCCCCAGCATTTT
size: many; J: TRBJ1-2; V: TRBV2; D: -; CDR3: CASSEGGQQNYGYTF; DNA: TGTGCCAGCAGTGAAGGTGGACAGCAAAACTATGGCTACACCTTC
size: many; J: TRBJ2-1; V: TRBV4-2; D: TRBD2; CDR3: CASSQEGPAGGAYNEQFF; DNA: TGTGCCAGCAGCCAAGAAGGTCCAGCGGGAGGAGCCTACAATGAGCAGTTCTTC
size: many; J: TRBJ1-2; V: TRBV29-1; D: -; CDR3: CSVAGQVYGYTF; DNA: TGCAGCGTTGCCGGTCAGGTCTATGGCTACACCTTC
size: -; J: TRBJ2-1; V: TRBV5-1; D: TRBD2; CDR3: CASSYLAGAYNEQFF; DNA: TGCGCCAGCAGCTATCTAGCGGGAGCTTACAATGAGCAGTTCTTC
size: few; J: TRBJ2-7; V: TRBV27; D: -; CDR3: CASSRDTYYEQYF; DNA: TGTGCCAGCAGCCGGGACACTTACTACGAGCAGTACTTC
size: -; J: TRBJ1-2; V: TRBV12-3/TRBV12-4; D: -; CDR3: CASSWSFSHYGYTF; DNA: TGTGCCAGCAGTTGGTCATTCTCCCACTATGGCTACACCTTC
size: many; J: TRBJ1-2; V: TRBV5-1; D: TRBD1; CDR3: CASSDLQGQGGGYTF; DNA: TGCGCCAGCAGCGATCTCCAGGGACAGGGGGGCGGCTACACCTTC
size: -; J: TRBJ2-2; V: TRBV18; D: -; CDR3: CASSPSQGMTGELFF; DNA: TGTGCCAGCTCACCAAGCCAGGGAATGACCGGGGAGCTGTTTTTT
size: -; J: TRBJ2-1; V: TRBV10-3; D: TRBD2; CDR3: CAISRGTSGDNEQFF; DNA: TGTGCCATCAGTCGAGGGACTAGCGGGGACAATGAGCAGTTCTTC
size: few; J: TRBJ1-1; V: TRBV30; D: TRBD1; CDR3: CAQMWDRGLMAFF; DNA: TGTGCCCAGATGTGGGACAGGGGGCTGATGGCTTTCTTT